Detailed here is one T cell receptor beta chain. This sample was included in a study of patients and donors after allogeneic stem cell transplantation. The V end was cut by 5 bases, the J end by 0 bases, with 16 bases between. The length of the CDR3 is 16 residues. The germline gives CDR1 MNHEY, CDR2 SMNVEV (reference sequence). TCRdb ran MiXCR on the RT-PCR reads and lists one entry per CDR3 protein. The profile shows 900,000 to 1,000,000 distinct CDR3 sequences, more than 15% of them singletons. This sequence was found in a human donor who was either an allogeneic HSCT recipient or a stem cell or donor lymphocyte infusion donor (not recorded which). It is not recorded whose cells these are; they may come from a transplant donor. V is TRBV27 and J is TRBJ1-1, with no clear D. The sequenced sample was blood, either unsorted or a sorted T cell fraction (not recorded which). Here the CDR3 DNA reads TGTGCCAGCAGTACCACTGGACTGGGAATGAACACTGAAGCTTTCTTT. Its translation is CASSTTGLGMNTEAFF.